A selection of T cell receptor beta chains follows, all from one sample in a study of blood T cell repertoires in COVID-19. TCRdb's copy holds only in-frame clones and misses some; the assay was immunoSEQ multiplex PCR. The data hold 390,000 or so clones, with roughly 86% observed a single time. The sequencing input was peripheral blood. The source is a woman aged 25 to 39 with COVID-19, enrolled during active disease. CDR3s include the opening cysteine and the closing phenylalanine or tryptophan. Each record gives: V gene, J gene, clone size, D gene, CDR3 DNA, CDR3 protein. A D gene is named only where the DNA matches it firmly. Only some rows state a clone size, as once, few, many or a class for expanded clones.

TRBV28,TRBJ1-4,few,TRBD1,TGTGCCAGCAGCTCCGGAACGACAGGGATTAATGAAAAACTGTTTTTT,CASSSGTTGINEKLFF
TRBV10-3,TRBJ1-1,few,TRBD1,TGTGCCATCAACCCGACAGGGGTGAACACTGAAGCTTTCTTT,CAINPTGVNTEAFF
TRBV5-5,TRBJ1-2,NA,NA,TGTGCCAGCAGCTTGTGGCCCAGGGAGGATAGATTCTATGGCTACACCTTC,CASSLWPREDRFYGYTF
TRBV6-5,TRBJ2-2,NA,TRBD2,TGTGCCAGCAGTTCTCCGGGACTAGCGGGGGCCGGGGAGCTGTTTTTT,CASSSPGLAGAGELFF
TRBV5-6,TRBJ1-5,NA,TRBD1,TGTGCCAGCAGTTCCGGGACAGGGTTAAATCAGCCCCAGCATTTT,CASSSGTGLNQPQHF
TRBV18,TRBJ2-5,NA,NA,TGTGCCAGCTCACCGGGAGCCCGTCAAGAGACCCAGTACTTC,CASSPGARQETQYF
TRBV3-1/TRBV3-2,TRBJ2-7,NA,TRBD2,TGTGCCAGCAGCCCTAATCTAGCGGGAGAAATCTACGAGCAGTACTTC,CASSPNLAGEIYEQYF
TRBV13,TRBJ2-1,NA,TRBD2,TGTGCCAGCAGTGACGGGGCGGGAGAGGGGTACAATGAGCAGTTCTTC,CASSDGAGEGYNEQFF
TRBV5-4,TRBJ2-7,NA,NA,TGTGCCAGCAGCACCGACCGAGGACAATCCTACGAGCAGTACTTC,CASSTDRGQSYEQYF
TRBV7-2,TRBJ1-3,NA,NA,TGTGCCAGCAGCTTAGCGGTTCCGAGCTCTGGAAACACCATATATTTT,CASSLAVPSSGNTIYF
TRBV18,TRBJ2-7,NA,NA,TGTGCCAGCTCACCACCACCCGGGGACGAGCAGTACTTC,CASSPPPGDEQYF
TRBV6-5,TRBJ2-7,NA,NA,TGTGCCAGCAGCTATGGACCTCTGGAGGCCTACGAGCAGTACTTC,CASSYGPLEAYEQYF
TRBV28,TRBJ2-7,NA,TRBD1,TGTGCCAGCAGTGACGACAGGGTTAGCTCCTACGAGCAGTACTTC,CASSDDRVSSYEQYF
TRBV5-1,TRBJ1-1,NA,NA,TGCGCCAGCAGTAGGCCCGGGGGTGAAGCTTTCTTT,CASSRPGGEAFF
TRBV6-5,TRBJ1-2,NA,NA,TGTGCCAGCGGATACAGGGAGGGCTATGGCTACACCTTC,CASGYREGYGYTF
TRBV27,TRBJ1-6,NA,TRBD1,TGTGCCAGCAGAATAAGACAGGGGGCGCTTGAAAATTCACCCCTCCACTTT,CASRIRQGALENSPLHF
TRBV7-2,TRBJ1-5,once,NA,TGTGCCAGCAGCGTAGGGCCAGGGAAGGTTCAGCCCCAGCATTTT,CASSVGPGKVQPQHF
TRBV24-1,TRBJ1-5,NA,NA,TGTGCCACCAGTGCTGGGGCCGGCAGCAATCAGCCCCAGCATTTT,CATSAGAGSNQPQHF
TRBV21-1,TRBJ1-2,many,NA,TGTGCCAGCAGCAAAGTAGGCGGATGGGATGGCTACACCTTC,CASSKVGGWDGYTF
TRBV27,TRBJ2-7,NA,NA,TGTGCCAGCAGTATCGCAGCGGGCCTGGCCTACGAGCAGTACTTC,CASSIAAGLAYEQYF
TRBV28,TRBJ1-2,NA,TRBD1,TGTGCCAGCATTACCCGAGGACAGGACATCTATGGCTACACCTTC,CASITRGQDIYGYTF